The table lists the clone carrying this TCR beta chain with a few counts. An oligonucleotide containing a UMI was ligated to the 3' end of TCR cDNA. Four PCR rounds used nested alpha and beta constant region primers plus the SP2 primer. One entry per CDR3 protein, called by TCRdb with MiXCR from the 5' RACE reads. The table lists 45,000 to 55,000 distinct CDR3 sequences, approximately 4.5% of them singletons. The CDR3 runs to 13 residues. V shed 3 bases and J shed 3 bases, with 8 bases lying between them. Germline CDR1 is SGHTA and CDR2 is FQGNSA. The data were taken from a study of naive and memory T cell subsets.

The receptor comes from a female donor in good health. The chain couples TRBV7-2 to TRBJ1-1; no firm D call. CDR3 in DNA: TGTGCCAGCAGCTTCGGCAGATACACTGAAGCTTTCTTT. Its translation is CASSFGRYTEAFF.